Below are 8 T cell receptor beta chains sequenced from a single sample in a study of shared clonotypes between healthy human individuals. The assay was immunoSEQ multiplex PCR, and TCRdb's table has in-frame clones only and misses some. The sample holds roughly 2.2 million clones, about 90% seen once. Specimen: naive CD4+ T cells from PBMCs. Specified subset: CD45RA+ positively selected. The receptors stem from a man aged 18 to 29 in good health. Some clones in this sample may be carry-over from other donors' samples.

V is TRBV7-2 and J is TRBJ1-2, with 10 nucleotides matching TRBD1. The ends lost 5 bases at V and 4 bases at J; junction bases unmatched: 7. The CDR3 loop spans 15 amino acids. Germline CDR1 SGHTA, CDR2 FQGNSA. CDR3 nucleotide sequence: TGTGCCAGCAGCCCGGAGACAGGGGGCATCTATGGCTACACCTTC. Protein: CASSPETGGIYGYTF.

The chain is built from TRBV5-4 and TRBJ2-7; no clear D. The V gene's germline CDR1 is SGHNT and CDR2 YYREEE (reference sequence). Trimming took 2 bases from V and 7 from J, leaving 10 bases between them. This CDR3 is 12 amino acids long. In nucleotides, the CDR3 is TGTGCCAGCAGCTTAAGAATGACTGAGCAGTACTTC. Amino acids: CASSLRMTEQYF.

CDR3 coding DNA: TGTGCCACGACCATTGACAGGCGACTCTACGAGCAGTACTTC. Its translation is CATTIDRRLYEQYF. The chain links TRBV2 to TRBJ2-7; the D gene is possibly TRBD1 (6 bases). This CDR3 spans 14 amino acids. V was shortened by 10 bases and J by 3 bases, with 19 bases between the two germline ends. CDR1 and CDR2 from the germline V gene are SNHLY and FYNNEI.

The chain combines TRBV7-2 with TRBJ1-5; 9 bases line up with TRBD1. This CDR3 spans 15 amino acids. CDR1 and CDR2 from the germline V gene are SGHTA and FQGNSA. V was pared by 2 bases and J by 7 bases, with 6 bases of the junction left unmatched. This chain's CDR3 is CASSLSGTGTQPQHF. For the CDR3, the DNA is TGTGCCAGCAGCTTATCCGGGACAGGGACCCAGCCCCAGCATTTT.

Points on this clone: In the same sample, other DNA sequences code for this CDR3. The genes are TRBV5-1 and TRBJ1-5; D unresolved. The V end was cut by 4 bases, the J end by 4 bases, with 9 bases between. This CDR3 contains 13 residues. Looked up from germline, CDR1 is SGHRS and CDR2 is YFSETQ. This CDR3 is CASSPQGNQPQHF. The CDR3 DNA reads as TGCGCCAGCAGCCCCCAAGGGAATCAGCCCCAGCATTTT. Variable domain in full (rest from reference TRBV5-1 and TRBJ1-5): KAGVTQTPRYLIKTRGQQVTLSCSPISGHRSVSWYQQTPGQGLQFLFEYFSETQRNKGNFPGRFSGRQFSNSRSEMNVSTLELGDSALYLCASSPQGNQPQHFGDGTRLSIL.

The chain is built from TRBV28 and TRBJ2-2; 7 bases match TRBD2. Germline CDR1 and CDR2: MDHEN and SYDVKM. The CDR3 totals 16 residues. The ends lost 2 bases at V and 1 base at J; junction bases unmatched: 4. CDR3 bases: TGTGCCAGCAGTTTAGGGTCTAGCGGGAACACCGGGGAGCTGTTTTTT. Protein: CASSLGSSGNTGELFF.

This clone appeared a single time. The V call is TRBV6-1, the J call TRBJ2-3, with a possible D match to TRBD1 (5 bases). Deletions cut 4 bases from V and 1 base from J, with 15 bases between. The CDR3 sequence is 16 residues long. CDR1 MNHNS and CDR2 SASEGT come from the germline V gene. This chain's CDR3 is CASSARPLGGTDTQYF. For the CDR3, the DNA is TGTGCCAGCAGTGCGCGACCCTTAGGGGGCACAGATACGCAGTATTTT.

The chain employs TRBV11-3 and TRBJ1-1; D unclear. The V end lost 3 bases, the J end lost 3 bases, and 11 bases lay between the germline ends. CDR1 and CDR2 from the germline V gene are SGHNT and YENEEA. This CDR3 spans 14 amino acids. The CDR3 here is CASSFGGSYTEAFF. CDR3 nucleotide sequence: TGTGCCAGCAGCTTTGGAGGGTCTTACACTGAAGCTTTCTTT.